A single sample gave rise to the 18 T cell receptor beta chains below, sequenced in a study of cytomegalovirus exposure and HLA in healthy donors (dated 2017 in TCRdb). Libraries were constructed by the immunoSEQ multiplex PCR assay. Here the immuneACCESS table is served through TCRdb, limited to in-frame sequences with V and J called. Missing clones are a known gap in these copies; in checked studies unresolved V genes cover under half, and the rest lacks a known reason. The sample includes around 250,000 clones, with 90% observed a single time. The top ten hold under 0.45% of the sample. The sample taken for sequencing was PBMCs. The receptor source for this set is a woman younger than 30 in good health and CMV-seronegative.

This sequence joins TRBV6-6 and TRBJ1-1; 7 bases line up with TRBD1. The germline V gene has CDR1 MNHNY and CDR2 SVGAGI (reference sequence). V trimming: 2 bases; J trimming: 5 bases; junction bases outside the gene matches: 5. The CDR3 spans 14 residues. CDR3: CASSYAQGQTEAFF. CDR3 DNA: TGTGCCAGCAGTTACGCACAGGGGCAGACTGAAGCTTTCTTT.

This sequence joins TRBV5-1 and TRBJ2-6, with 9 bases matching TRBD1. CDR3 size: 18 residues. Trimming cost V 4 bases and J 0 bases; bases outside gene matches: 8. The germline gives CDR1 SGHRS, CDR2 YFSETQ. CDR3 DNA sequence: TGCGCCAGCAGCCGACCGGGACAGGGTCTCTCTGGGGCCAACGTCCTGACTTTC. Encoded protein: CASSRPGQGLSGANVLTF. The whole variable domain, remainder taken from reference TRBV5-1 and TRBJ2-6, is KAGVTQTPRYLIKTRGQQVTLSCSPISGHRSVSWYQQTPGQGLQFLFEYFSETQRNKGNFPGRFSGRQFSNSRSEMNVSTLELGDSALYLCASSRPGQGLSGANVLTFGAGSRLTVL.

The chain carries TRBV5-1 and TRBJ2-7; D is possibly TRBD1 (6 bases). CDR3 length: 17 amino acids. CDR1 and CDR2 (germline): SGHRS, YFSETQ. Trimming stripped 0 bases from V and 3 bases from J, with 19 bases between. The CDR3 bases are TGCGCCAGCAGCTTGGTCCCACAGGGTGCAGGGAACTACGAGCAGTACTTC. Translation: CASSLVPQGAGNYEQYF.

This clone appeared once. The chain carries TRBV2 and TRBJ2-2; TRBD2 agrees at 9 bases. The V segment lost 8 bases and the J segment 1 base; nucleotides outside the gene matches: 5. Germline V gene data show CDR1 as SNHLY and CDR2 as FYNNEI. There are 15 residues in the CDR3. The CDR3 spells CASGRAGGNTGELFF. Here the CDR3 DNA reads TGTGCCAGCGGTCGAGCGGGGGGGAACACCGGGGAGCTGTTTTTT. The variable domain in full, with the rest retrieved from reference TRBV2 and TRBJ2-2, is EPEVTQTPSHQVTQMGQEVILRCVPISNHLYFYWYRQILGQKVEFLVSFYNNEISEKSEIFDDQFSVERPDGSNFTLKIRSTKLEDSAMYFCASGRAGGNTGELFFGEGSRLTVL.

This clone showed up just once. This chain joins TRBV28 and TRBJ1-5; 8 nucleotides line up with TRBD1. CDR1 and CDR2 from the germline V gene are MDHEN and SYDVKM. This CDR3 comprises 14 residues. V lost 4 bases to trimming and J lost 6 bases; unmatched junction nucleotides: 5. In DNA, the CDR3 is TGTGCCAGCAGTTCAGGGGGCGAAGGTCAGCCCCAGCATTTT. Translated, it gives CASSSGGEGQPQHF.

The V call is TRBV6-5, the J call TRBJ2-7, with 10 bases lining up with TRBD1. CDR1 is MNHEY and CDR2 is SVGAGI in the germline V gene. This CDR3 region has 14 residues. V lost 6 bases to trimming and J lost 2 bases; unmatched junction nucleotides: 4. The CDR3 reads CASSPTGGTYEQYF. CDR3 DNA sequence: TGTGCCAGCAGCCCGACAGGGGGCACCTACGAGCAGTACTTC.

The V gene is TRBV4-1, the J gene TRBJ1-1; D possibly corresponds to TRBD1 (6 bases). Germline loops: CDR1 MGHRA, CDR2 YSYEKL. Trimming stripped 4 bases from V and 8 bases from J, with 11 bases between. CDR3 length equals 12 residues. The CDR3 here is CASSLRTGEAFF. CDR3 coding DNA: TGCGCCAGCAGCCTACGTACAGGGGAAGCTTTCTTT.

The chain employs TRBV6-4 and TRBJ2-2, with D unclear. CDR1 and CDR2 (germline): MRHNA, SNTAGT. V lost 5 bases and J 0 bases, leaving 4 bases between the germline ends. This CDR3 contains 13 residues. As DNA, the CDR3 is TGTGCCAGCAGTCCGTCGAACACCGGGGAGCTGTTTTTT. It codes for CASSPSNTGELFF.

This sequence joins TRBV18 and TRBJ1-1; D remains ambiguous. Germline CDR1 and CDR2: KGHSH and LQKENI. The CDR3 length is 14 residues. V was shortened by 2 bases and J by 4 bases, with 11 bases between the two germline ends. CDR3 protein: CASSPDPRGTEAFF. CDR3 DNA sequence: TGTGCCAGCTCACCAGATCCCCGGGGCACTGAAGCTTTCTTT.

V usage is TRBV27 and J usage is TRBJ1-6, with D hard to call. V lost 5 bases and J lost 0, with 8 bases in between. The CDR3 length is 15 residues. Germline V gene data show CDR1 as MNHEY and CDR2 as SMNVEV (reference sequence). The CDR3, as DNA: TGTGCCAGCAGTAACAGATTCTCCTATAATTCACCCCTCCACTTT. It is translated as CASSNRFSYNSPLHF.

This chain uses TRBV2 with TRBJ2-3; TRBD2 agrees at 7 bases. The CDR3 is 13 amino acids. J was trimmed by 5 bases and V by 6 bases; bases with no gene match: 5. CDR1 is SNHLY and CDR2 is FYNNEI in the germline V gene. The chain's CDR3 is CASRGTNGDTQYF. Written as DNA, the CDR3 is TGTGCCAGCAGGGGGACTAATGGAGATACGCAGTATTTT.

The chain carries TRBV10-2 and TRBJ2-7, with D perhaps TRBD1 (5 bases). The ends were cut back, 5 bases at V and 1 base at J, with 15 bases in the middle. This CDR3 comprises 15 residues. CDR1 and CDR2 (germline): WSHSY, SAAADI. CDR3 DNA: TGCGCCAGCAGTAAGCAGGGAAAAGGGTCCTACGAGCAGTACGTC. It yields the protein CASSKQGKGSYEQYV.

About this clone itself: Other DNA sequences in this specimen translate into the identical CDR3. This rearrangement joins TRBV5-1 to TRBJ2-1; 8 bases are a match to TRBD1. J was trimmed by 1 base and V by 1 base; bases with no gene match: 4. This CDR3 comprises 16 residues. Germline-derived CDR1 and CDR2 are SGHRS and YFSETQ. The CDR3 DNA is TGCGCCAGCAGCTTGAGACAGGGGTCTTCCTACAATGAGCAGTTCTTC. Translating it yields CASSLRQGSSYNEQFF.

This clone was detected only once. The rearrangement links TRBV2 to TRBJ1-1; 8 nucleotides align to TRBD1. CDR3 length equals 17 residues. Germline V lookup: CDR1 SNHLY, CDR2 FYNNEI. Trimming cost V 5 bases and J 0 bases; bases outside gene matches: 11. The CDR3 nucleotides are TGTGCCAGCAGTTACACAACGACAGGGGTCATGAACACTGAAGCTTTCTTT. Residues: CASSYTTTGVMNTEAFF.

The J gene is TRBJ2-5, the V gene TRBV7-2, with 12 bases matching TRBD2. The CDR3 is made up of 16 amino acids. V shed 5 bases, J shed 6 bases, and the junction held 10 bases outside the gene matches. Per germline, CDR1 SGHTA and CDR2 FQGNSA. CDR3: CASSPRASGGAKTQYF. The DNA of the CDR3 is TGTGCCAGCAGCCCGAGGGCTAGCGGGGGGGCAAAGACCCAGTACTTC. Full variable domain (rest looked up from reference TRBV7-2 and TRBJ2-5): GAGVSQSPSNKVTEKGKDVELRCDPISGHTALYWYRQSLGQGLEFLIYFQGNSAPDKSGLPSDRFSAERTGGSVSTLTIQRTQQEDSAVYLCASSPRASGGAKTQYFGPGTRLLVL.

The J gene is TRBJ1-1, the V gene TRBV10-3; D not resolved. V lost 3 bases and J 4 bases, leaving 15 bases between the germline ends. Germline V gene data show CDR1 as ENHRY and CDR2 as SYGVKD. The CDR3 covers 15 residues. CDR3 coding DNA: TGTGCCATCAGTGATCGGGCCTCGGGGAGCACTGAAGCTTTCTTT. Protein sequence: CAISDRASGSTEAFF.

J is TRBJ1-5 and V is TRBV6-6; D gene unclear. Per germline, CDR1 MNHNY and CDR2 SVGAGI (reference sequence). The CDR3 is 15 residues long. The V gene lost 0 bases and the J gene lost 0 bases, with 6 bases spanning the gap. The CDR3 sequence is CASSYSGVSNQPQHF. In DNA form, the CDR3 reads TGTGCCAGCAGTTACTCCGGGGTTAGCAATCAGCCCCAGCATTTT.

The gene calls are TRBV2 and TRBJ1-2; 7 nucleotides align to TRBD1. This CDR3 spans 16 amino acids. The V gene's germline CDR1 is SNHLY and CDR2 FYNNEI. Germline trimming cut 1 base from V and 3 bases from J; bases unmatched to any gene: 8. The CDR3 coding sequence is TGTGCCAGCAGTGAAGGATGGGTAGGGGGCGACTATGGCTACACCTTC. Residues: CASSEGWVGGDYGYTF.